The T cell receptor (beta chain) under discussion was sequenced for a study of T cells in Graves' hyperthyroidism and ophthalmopathy. General study findings and limits: Model output signaled ophthalmopathy a median 6.5 months ahead of onset. In the analysis, a 13 V-J model separated ophthalmopathy from stable hyperthyroidism.

The CDR3 regions of TCR beta were amplified from RNA transcripts. Primed by the HTBI set, a first-round RT-PCR was run on the TCR CDR3. MiXCR, run by TCRdb on the multiplex PCR reads, gives a single entry per CDR3 protein. The table includes 660,000 or so distinct CDR3 sequences, less than 25% detected once. The CDR3 is 15 amino acids. The V gene's germline CDR1 is SGHTA and CDR2 FQGNSA. With 5 bases removed from V and 3 bases from J, the gap between germline ends came to 17 bases. Worth noting for this clonotype: Its target is unknown.

Used for diagnoses were clinical symptoms, serum thyroxine and TRAb, thyroid ultrasound and orbital computed tomography. The authors obtained PBMCs from around 10 ml of fresh peripheral blood. The receptor comes from a young man with Graves' ophthalmopathy. What was sequenced was blood. The rearrangement joins TRBV7-2 to TRBJ2-7, with D tentatively TRBD1 (6 bases). CDR3 in DNA: TGTGCCAGCAGCCCCGGGATCGGGACAATCTACGAGCAGTACTTC. Protein product: CASSPGIGTIYEQYF.